One sample yielded the 23 T cell receptor beta chains listed below, sequenced in a study of CD8 T cells in ankylosing spondylitis. Via MiXCR, TCRdb re-called the 5' RACE reads, giving one row per CDR3 protein. Of tens of thousands of distinct CDR3 sequences listed, roughly 11% were seen once; the top ten hold 1.4%. Sequenced input: blood, either unsorted or a sorted T cell fraction (not recorded which). The receptors stem from a male donor with ankylosing spondylitis or in good health (not recorded which).

This clonotype came up many times. This rearrangement joins TRBV20-1 to TRBJ1-5, with no clear D. CDR1 is DFQATT and CDR2 is SNEGSKA in the germline V gene (reference sequence). The CDR3 is 13 amino acids. Trimming cost V 0 bases and J 5 bases, with 8 bases left between them. This CDR3 reads CSAREQLDQPQHF. DNA of the CDR3: TGCAGTGCTAGAGAGCAACTCGATCAGCCCCAGCATTTT.

This clonotype was detected many times. The chain links TRBV9 to TRBJ1-1; 9 nucleotides agree with TRBD1. The germline CDR1 and CDR2 sequences are SGDLS and YYNGEE. The junction had 5 bases not matched to a gene; V was cut back by 3 bases and J by 2 bases. The CDR3 extends over 15 amino acids. CDR3 region: CASSATDRGNTEAFF. CDR3 coding DNA: TGTGCCAGCAGCGCGACGGACAGGGGTAACACTGAAGCTTTCTTT.

This clonotype was detected ten times or more. This chain links TRBV5-1 with TRBJ1-2; 8 bases match TRBD1. CDR1 is SGHRS and CDR2 is YFSETQ in the germline V gene. J gave up 4 bases and V 4 bases, and 12 bases lay outside the gene matches. The CDR3 extends over 16 amino acids. CDR3 in DNA: TGCGCCAGCAGCAACGACAGGGGCGAGTGGTCCTATGGCTACACCTTC. Amino acid sequence: CASSNDRGEWSYGYTF.

This clonotype was counted ten times or more. The chain links TRBV7-8 to TRBJ2-3, with D perhaps TRBD2 (5 bases). The CDR3 sequence is 16 residues long. CDR1 is SGHVS, CDR2 FQNEAQ, per germline. V shed 1 base and J shed 2 bases, with 13 bases lying between them. In DNA, the CDR3 is TGTGCCAGCAGCTTAGTGTCGGGATTTGACACAGATACGCAGTATTTT. Residues: CASSLVSGFDTDTQYF.

This clonotype was picked up many times. The CDR3 is CASSEGGALNTEAFF. CDR3 sequence (DNA): TGTGCCAGCAGTGAGGGGGGTGCGCTGAACACTGAAGCTTTCTTT. The gene calls are TRBV2 and TRBJ1-1; D is possibly TRBD1 (5 bases). Trimming removed 3 bases at V and 0 bases at J, with 11 bases between. Germline V gene lookup returns CDR1 SNHLY and CDR2 FYNNEI. The length of the CDR3 is 15 residues.

The sample holds many counts of this clonotype. This chain links TRBV12-3 or TRBV12-4 with TRBJ2-5; no reliable D call. The CDR3 totals 13 residues. With 3 bases removed from V and 1 base from J, the gap between germline ends came to 6 bases. Written as DNA, the CDR3 is TGTGCCAGCAGTTTTTGGGGCCAAGAGACCCAGTACTTC. The encoded protein is CASSFWGQETQYF.

This clonotype has more than one count but fewer than ten. The chain employs TRBV5-1 and TRBJ1-1, with 8 bases identical to TRBD1. From germline, CDR1 is SGHRS and CDR2 YFSETQ. The CDR3 length is 16 residues. Germline trimming cut 4 bases from V and 1 base from J; bases unmatched to any gene: 9. CDR3 residues: CASSPPPGQANTEAFF. CDR3 coding DNA: TGCGCCAGCAGCCCTCCCCCGGGACAGGCGAACACTGAAGCTTTCTTT.

This clonotype was picked up many times. The V and J genes are TRBV19 and TRBJ1-5, with D perhaps matching TRBD1 (6 bases). CDR3 size: 13 residues. The V end was cut by 6 bases, the J end by 6 bases, with 12 bases between. Germline CDR1 reads LNHDA; CDR2 reads SQIVND (reference sequence). The CDR3, as DNA: TGTGCCAGTAGCTCACAGGGAGGTCAGCCCCAGCATTTT. This translates into CASSSQGGQPQHF. The full variable domain, in which reference TRBV19 and TRBJ1-5 provide the parts outside the CDR3, is DGGITQSPKYLFRKEGQNVTLSCEQNLNHDAMYWYRQDPGQGLRLIYYSQIVNDFQKGDIAEGYSVSREKKESFPLTVTSAQKNPTAFYLCASSSQGGQPQHFGDGTRLSIL.

In this sample, this clonotype turned up many times. This rearrangement joins TRBV5-1 to TRBJ1-1, with D maybe TRBD1 (5 bases). CDR3 length equals 14 residues. Germline V gives CDR1 SGHRS, CDR2 YFSETQ. With 0 bases removed from V and 3 bases from J, the gap between germline ends came to 9 bases. CDR3 coding DNA: TGCGCCAGCAGCTTGGGTCCGGGGGACACTGAAGCTTTCTTT. Its translation: CASSLGPGDTEAFF.

This clonotype was detected ten times or more. The genes are TRBV29-1 and TRBJ1-2; D is perhaps TRBD1 (5 bases). This CDR3 region has 13 residues. Germline V gene lookup returns CDR1 SQVTM and CDR2 ANQGSEA. Trimming pared 3 bases from V and 4 bases from J, leaving 12 bases between. CDR3 region: CSVDPGESYGYTF. The CDR3 DNA follows: TGCAGCGTTGATCCGGGGGAATCCTATGGCTACACCTTC.

This clonotype was recorded at least ten times. The chain carries TRBV7-2 and TRBJ1-2; no clear D. V was cut by 1 base and J by 1 base, with 7 bases left in between. This CDR3 spans 14 amino acids. The germline V gene encodes CDR1 SGHTA and CDR2 FQGNSA. The CDR3: CASSLEGSNYGYTF. The DNA of the CDR3 is TGTGCCAGCAGCTTAGAGGGCAGTAACTATGGCTACACCTTC.

This rearrangement joins TRBV12-5 to TRBJ2-1; D uncertain. The CDR3 is made up of 12 amino acids. V was cut by 6 bases and J by 6 bases, with 9 bases left in between. The germline V gene encodes CDR1 LGHNT and CDR2 FRNRAP. The CDR3: CASGAPGNEQFF. Here the CDR3 DNA reads TGTGCTAGTGGGGCCCCGGGCAATGAGCAGTTCTTC.

This clonotype was seen at least ten times. CDR3 in DNA: TGCGCCAGCAAGGGGATTACGAACACCGGGGAGCTGTTTTTT. Its translation: CASKGITNTGELFF. The chain links TRBV5-1 to TRBJ2-2; D may be TRBD1 (5 bases). The V gene lost 6 bases and the J gene lost 0 bases, with 9 bases spanning the gap. The germline CDR1 and CDR2 sequences are SGHRS and YFSETQ. This CDR3 has 14 amino acids. The full variable domain, in which reference TRBV5-1 and TRBJ2-2 provide the parts outside the CDR3, is KAGVTQTPRYLIKTRGQQVTLSCSPISGHRSVSWYQQTPGQGLQFLFEYFSETQRNKGNFPGRFSGRQFSNSRSEMNVSTLELGDSALYLCASKGITNTGELFFGEGSRLTVL.

This clonotype has a handful of counts. The V call is TRBV5-1, the J call TRBJ1-4; D is unclear. The germline gives CDR1 SGHRS, CDR2 YFSETQ. V lost 1 base and J 3 bases, leaving 13 bases between the germline ends. The CDR3 has 16 amino acids. CDR3 DNA sequence: TGCGCCAGCAGCTTGAACGTACAGAGAGCTAATGAAAAACTGTTTTTT. It codes for CASSLNVQRANEKLFF. Combining the CDR3 with reference TRBV5-1 and TRBJ1-4 gives the whole variable domain KAGVTQTPRYLIKTRGQQVTLSCSPISGHRSVSWYQQTPGQGLQFLFEYFSETQRNKGNFPGRFSGRQFSNSRSEMNVSTLELGDSALYLCASSLNVQRANEKLFFGSGTQLSVL.

The table lists this clonotype with many counts. The J gene is TRBJ2-3, the V gene TRBV10-3; the match to TRBD1 covers 9 bases. V dropped 5 bases and J dropped 3; count of bases not matched to a gene: 3. The CDR3 is 14 amino acids. The V gene's germline CDR1 is ENHRY and CDR2 SYGVKD. This CDR3 reads CAISSGQGTDTQYF. As DNA, the CDR3 is TGTGCCATCAGTTCGGGACAGGGAACAGATACGCAGTATTTT.

This clonotype was counted many times. The chain links TRBV12-3 or TRBV12-4 to TRBJ2-1; TRBD2 might be the D (6 bases). V gave up 7 bases and J gave up 4 bases, with 17 bases separating them. The CDR3 consists of 15 residues. Here the CDR3 DNA reads TGTGCCAGCACCCCCCTAAGAGGGACTTACAATGAGCAGTTCTTC. Amino acids: CASTPLRGTYNEQFF.

This clonotype appeared many times. The rearrangement joins TRBV3-1 to TRBJ2-5; D uncertain. Germline V lookup: CDR1 LGHDT, CDR2 YNNKEL (reference sequence). Trimming removed 4 bases at V and 1 base at J, with 10 bases between. The CDR3 spans 14 residues. CDR3 sequence (DNA): TGTGCCAGCAGCCTTCAGGCGCTCCAAGAGACCCAGTACTTC. Protein sequence: CASSLQALQETQYF.

In this sample, this clonotype turned up many times. The V gene is TRBV5-1, the J gene TRBJ1-1; D is unclear. The V gene's germline CDR1 is SGHRS and CDR2 YFSETQ. The CDR3 covers 13 residues. The V and J ends lost 7 bases and 1 base respectively, with 11 bases between them. DNA of the CDR3: TGCGCCAGCGGTAGCTGGAAGAACACTGAAGCTTTCTTT. This gives the protein CASGSWKNTEAFF.

In its sample, this clonotype was seen a few times. The J gene is TRBJ2-3, the V gene TRBV27, with D unresolved. Per the germline V gene, CDR1 is MNHEY and CDR2 is SMNVEV (reference sequence). Trimming took 7 bases from V and 0 from J, leaving 11 bases between them. The CDR3 totals 14 residues. In nucleotides, the CDR3 is TGTGCCAGCACAAACTCGTTGAGCACAGATACGCAGTATTTT. It yields the protein CASTNSLSTDTQYF.

This clonotype has ten or more counts. This rearrangement joins TRBV9 to TRBJ1-5; D may be TRBD1 (5 bases). Germline lookup yields CDR1 SGDLS and CDR2 YYNGEE. Trimming removed 4 bases at V and 0 bases at J, with 17 bases between. The CDR3 runs to 17 residues. The CDR3 region has the DNA TGTGCCAGCAGCCCCCGTGGGGGATACCCTAGCAATCAGCCCCAGCATTTT. Residues: CASSPRGGYPSNQPQHF.

This clonotype was counted at least ten times. The J gene is TRBJ2-2, the V gene TRBV24-1; 8 bases are shared with TRBD1. The CDR3 has 16 residues. Germline loops: CDR1 KGHDR, CDR2 SFDVKD. The ends lost 3 bases at V and 1 base at J; junction bases unmatched: 3. As DNA, the CDR3 is TGTGCCACCAGTGATCCCGGGACAGGGAACACCGGGGAGCTGTTTTTT. It translates to CATSDPGTGNTGELFF.

This clonotype was detected ten times or more. V usage is TRBV6-5 and J usage is TRBJ1-6; D unclear. This CDR3 spans 14 amino acids. The germline V gene has CDR1 MNHEY and CDR2 SVGAGI. Trimming stripped 0 bases from V and 10 bases from J, with 10 bases between. CDR3: CASSYSPFRSPLHF. The CDR3 coding sequence is TGTGCCAGCAGTTACTCCCCCTTTCGGTCACCCCTCCACTTT.

There are many counts of this clonotype. The rearrangement joins TRBV5-1 to TRBJ2-5; 13 nucleotides agree with TRBD2. CDR3 length equals 16 residues. Germline V gives CDR1 SGHRS, CDR2 YFSETQ. V shed 8 bases and J 0 bases; nucleotides not matched to a gene: 7. This CDR3 is CASRTGTSGDQETQYF. The CDR3 nucleotides are TGCGCCAGTAGGACTGGGACTAGCGGGGACCAAGAGACCCAGTACTTC.